This record covers a single TCR beta chain. Its antigen is still unknown. This record belongs to a study of T cell responses to AZD1222 COVID-19 vaccine. TCRdb keeps only in-frame clones here, not all; method: immunoSEQ multiplex PCR. Of 64,000 or so clones in the sample, 84% were seen once. General study findings and limits: Breadth and depth of Spike-specific TCRs rose after two AZD1222 doses. Most donors were white British, females outnumbered males, and clonal diversity was possibly underestimated.

Germline CDR1 GTSNPN, CDR2 SVGIG (reference sequence). CDR3 length: 13 amino acids. Trimming shortened V by 8 bases and J by 7 bases, and 15 bases separated the two germline ends. The rearrangement uses TRBV30 and TRBJ1-6, with D maybe TRBD1 (5 bases). Sequencing was performed on peripheral blood, taken on day 0 of AZD1222 vaccination. The TCR sequence derives from an adult in good health. This CDR3 reads CALMGGGNSPLHF. As DNA, the CDR3 is TGTGCCCTGATGGGGGGAGGCAATTCACCCCTCCACTTT.